The clone carrying this T cell receptor (beta chain) was seen a few times. Its antigen remains unidentified. These data are taken from a study of T cell repertoires in cytomegalovirus infection. Study details: HLA-B-restricted CMV epitopes that are well studied, plus recently identified HLA-C-restricted ones, were used by the study. Signatures in public TCR beta sequences pointed to both CMV infection and matching HLA type. Study-wide findings and caveats: Ex vivo responses were dominated by HLA-C-restricted CMV-specific TCR beta clonotypes. The cumulative frequency of public TCR beta families identified carriers of CMV plus the relevant HLA.

The V gene lost 0 bases and the J gene lost 6 bases, with 5 bases spanning the gap. The V gene's germline CDR1 is MNHEY and CDR2 SVGAGI. The CDR3 is made up of 13 amino acids. Via MiXCR, TCRdb re-called the reads, giving one row per CDR3 protein. Among roughly 800,000 distinct CDR3 sequences listed, almost 30% were seen once. This receptor was taken from a human donor in good health (CMV status not recorded). Some clones in this sample may be carry-over from other donors' samples. The gene calls are TRBV6-5 and TRBJ2-2; D not certain. Sequencing was performed on cultured CD8+ T cells from PBMCs, taken from culture after CMV antigen stimulation. CDR3 residues: CASSYSMAGELFF. CDR3 nucleotide sequence: TGTGCCAGCAGTTACTCGATGGCCGGGGAGCTGTTTTTT.